The present T cell receptor (beta chain) was sequenced within a study of cytomegalovirus exposure and HLA in healthy donors. Primers included in the PCR were 60 Vbeta and 13 Jbeta primers. Here immunoSEQ multiplex PCR was the method, and the copy in TCRdb shows in-frame clones only, minus some. The sample has about 200,000 clones; around 80% are singletons. After removal of 6 bases from V and 5 bases from J, the junction contained 2 bases not matched to a gene. Germline CDR1 SGHDN, CDR2 FVKESK. The CDR3 covers 13 residues. This chain links TRBV14 with TRBJ2-2, with 8 bases aligning to TRBD1. This sequence was found in a man aged 30 to 45 in good health and CMV-seronegative. Sequenced input: PBMCs. The CDR3 here is CASRTGDTGELFF. The CDR3 DNA is TGTGCCAGCAGGACAGGGGATACCGGGGAGCTGTTTTTT.